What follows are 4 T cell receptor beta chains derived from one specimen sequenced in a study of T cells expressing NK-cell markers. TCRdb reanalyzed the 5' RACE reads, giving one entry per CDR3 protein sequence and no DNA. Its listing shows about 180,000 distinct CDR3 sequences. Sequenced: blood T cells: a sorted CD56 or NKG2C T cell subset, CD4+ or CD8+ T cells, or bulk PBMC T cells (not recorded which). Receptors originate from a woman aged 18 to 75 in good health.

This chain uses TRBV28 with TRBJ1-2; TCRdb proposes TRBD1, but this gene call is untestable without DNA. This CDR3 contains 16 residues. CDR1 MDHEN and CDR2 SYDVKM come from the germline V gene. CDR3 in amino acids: CASSTLGQGVGYGYTF.

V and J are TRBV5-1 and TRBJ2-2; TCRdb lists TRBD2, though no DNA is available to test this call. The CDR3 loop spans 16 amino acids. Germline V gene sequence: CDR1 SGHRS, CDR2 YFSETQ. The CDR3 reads CASSLKVAGGTGELFF.

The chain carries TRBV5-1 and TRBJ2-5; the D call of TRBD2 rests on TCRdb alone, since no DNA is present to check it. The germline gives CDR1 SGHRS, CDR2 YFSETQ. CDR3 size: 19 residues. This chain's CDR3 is CASSLSVVLVLAGGETQYF.

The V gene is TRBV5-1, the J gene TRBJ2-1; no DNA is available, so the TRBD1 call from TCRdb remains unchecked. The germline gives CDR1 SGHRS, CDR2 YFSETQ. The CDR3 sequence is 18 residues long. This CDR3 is CASSLVRGPLADYNEQFF.